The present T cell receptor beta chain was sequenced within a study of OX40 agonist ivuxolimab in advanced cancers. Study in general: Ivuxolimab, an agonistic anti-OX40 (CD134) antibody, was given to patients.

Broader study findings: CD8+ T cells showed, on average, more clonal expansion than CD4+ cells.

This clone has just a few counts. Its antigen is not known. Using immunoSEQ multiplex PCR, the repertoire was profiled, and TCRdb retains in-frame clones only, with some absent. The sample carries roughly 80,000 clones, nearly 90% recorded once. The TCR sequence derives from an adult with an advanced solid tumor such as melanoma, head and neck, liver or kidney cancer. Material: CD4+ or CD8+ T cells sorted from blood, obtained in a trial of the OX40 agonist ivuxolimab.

The CDR3 DNA reads TGTGCCAGCAGAACCGACAGGGACTATGGCTACACCTTC. Translation: CASRTDRDYGYTF. The chain recombines TRBV6-5 with TRBJ1-2; 7 bases map to TRBD1. The CDR3 extends over 13 amino acids. Per germline, CDR1 MNHEY and CDR2 SVGAGI. V lost 6 bases to trimming and J lost 3 bases; unmatched junction nucleotides: 4.